Each of the 25 T cell receptor beta chains below was sequenced from the same sample in a study of T cells after yellow fever vaccination. Each CDR3 protein is one row after TCRdb ran MiXCR on the 5' RACE reads. In the table there are some 350,000 distinct CDR3 sequences, approximately 6% of which are singletons. The source was PBMCs, collected 5 days after the yellow fever booster vaccination. These receptors all stem from a man aged 25-40 years who received the YFV17D yellow fever vaccine.

V usage is TRBV28 and J usage is TRBJ1-5, with D hard to call. From germline, CDR1 is MDHEN and CDR2 SYDVKM. Trimming took off 5 bases at V and 0 bases at J, with 20 bases between the two ends. There are 18 residues in the CDR3. The CDR3 DNA follows: TGTGCCAGCAGTCCGATTAGACCACGGCTTTATAGCAATCAGCCCCAGCATTTT. Its protein product is CASSPIRPRLYSNQPQHF.

This clonotype was detected ten times or more. This chain uses TRBV5-1 with TRBJ2-3, with 8 bases matching TRBD2. J lost 0 bases, V lost 3 bases, and 9 bases had no gene match. The CDR3 contains 17 residues. Per germline, CDR1 SGHRS and CDR2 YFSETQ. CDR3 in amino acids: CASSSGLAGFSTDTQYF. In nucleotides, the CDR3 is TGCGCCAGCAGCTCGGGATTAGCGGGATTTAGCACAGATACGCAGTATTTT.

This clonotype was picked up many times. The gene calls are TRBV2 and TRBJ2-5; tentatively, D is TRBD1 (5 bases). There are 14 residues in the CDR3. Trimming shortened V by 6 bases and J by 1 base, and 12 bases separated the two germline ends. CDR1 is SNHLY, CDR2 FYNNEI, per germline. The DNA for the CDR3 is TGTGCCAGCAGCCTCCAGGGTACCCAAGAGACCCAGTACTTC. It is translated as CASSLQGTQETQYF.

This chain uses TRBV6-1 with TRBJ2-3; no reliable D call. CDR1 and CDR2 (germline): MNHNS, SASEGT. V lost 0 bases, J lost 2 bases, and 6 bases lay in between. This CDR3 has 14 residues. CDR3 coding DNA: TGTGCCAGCAGTGAAGCTCCATCCACAGATACGCAGTATTTT. Protein sequence: CASSEAPSTDTQYF.

This clonotype appeared many times. The DNA of the CDR3 is TGCAGTGCCTCCCCCGGGGAGCTGTTTTTT. This codes for CSASPGELFF. The chain is built from TRBV20-1 and TRBJ2-2, with no clear D. The germline V and J ends were trimmed by 6 bases and 6 bases, with 5 bases remaining between them. There are 10 residues in the CDR3. Germline values: CDR1 DFQATT, CDR2 SNEGSKA (reference sequence).

V and J are TRBV27 and TRBJ2-4, with D possibly called TRBD1 or TRBD2 (5 bases each). Trimming took off 5 bases at V and 6 bases at J, with 20 bases between the two ends. The V gene's germline CDR1 is MNHEY and CDR2 SMNVEV (reference sequence). The CDR3 covers 16 residues. CDR3 bases: TGTGCCAGCAGTCCAGGGACGGCCTGGGGTAGAAACATTCAGTACTTC. Its protein is CASSPGTAWGRNIQYF.

The gene calls are TRBV28 and TRBJ2-1; weak D call: TRBD2 (5 bases). V lost 5 bases and J lost 1, with 15 bases in between. CDR1 and CDR2 from the germline V gene are MDHEN and SYDVKM. CDR3 length equals 16 residues. The CDR3 nucleotides read TGTGCCAGCAGTGCCCCGGAGCCGGGATCCTACAATGAGCAGTTCTTC. Its translation: CASSAPEPGSYNEQFF.

The chain carries TRBV4-1 and TRBJ2-1; D not certain. CDR3 length: 14 residues. Germline V gene sequence: CDR1 MGHRA, CDR2 YSYEKL. V dropped 4 bases and J dropped 9 bases, with 16 bases sitting between them. DNA of the CDR3: TGCGCCAGCAGCCCAATTCACCTTAGCACTGAGCAGTTCTTC. Translated: CASSPIHLSTEQFF.

This clonotype was recorded many times. The chain uses TRBV5-1 and TRBJ1-6; TRBD1 agrees at 8 bases. This CDR3 has 15 amino acids. Germline CDR1 reads SGHRS; CDR2 reads YFSETQ. Trimming cost V 1 base and J 9 bases; bases outside gene matches: 6. CDR3: CASSLQGTGSSPLHF. In DNA form, the CDR3 reads TGCGCCAGCAGCTTGCAAGGGACAGGATCTTCACCCCTCCACTTT.

At least ten counts were recorded for this clonotype. The gene calls are TRBV20-1 and TRBJ2-3; 8 positions match TRBD2. CDR1 and CDR2 from the germline V gene are DFQATT and SNEGSKA (reference sequence). The V gene end was trimmed by 1 base and the J gene end by 0 bases; junction bases not matched to a gene: 12. CDR3 size: 18 residues. Here the CDR3 reads CSARVRSGRGRSTDTQYF. CDR3 DNA sequence: TGCAGTGCTAGAGTGAGGAGCGGGAGAGGACGGAGCACAGATACGCAGTATTTT.

This clonotype was recorded many times. The rearrangement uses TRBV5-1 and TRBJ2-5; D is possibly TRBD1 (5 bases). Deletions cut 4 bases from V and 6 bases from J, with 13 bases between. CDR3 length: 13 residues. Germline CDR1 reads SGHRS; CDR2 reads YFSETQ. CDR3 sequence (DNA): TGCGCCAGCAGCATCCTACAGGAAAAGACCCAGTACTTC. Its translation is CASSILQEKTQYF.

There are a few counts of this clonotype. This chain uses TRBV5-4 with TRBJ2-7; D is perhaps TRBD2 (7 bases). The V gene's germline CDR1 is SGHNT and CDR2 YYREEE (reference sequence). The ends were cut back, 4 bases at V and 6 bases at J, with 14 bases in the middle. The CDR3 runs to 13 residues. Written as DNA, the CDR3 is TGTGCCAGCAGCCCCCCCGGGGGGCGCGAGCAGTACTTC. Translation: CASSPPGGREQYF.

This clonotype was observed a handful of times. The chain carries TRBV5-1 and TRBJ2-7; D perhaps matches TRBD2 (5 bases). CDR1 is SGHRS, CDR2 YFSETQ, per germline. Trimming pared 0 bases from V and 5 bases from J, leaving 12 bases between. CDR3 size: 14 residues. CDR3 protein: CASSLDSGSHEQYF. The CDR3, as DNA: TGCGCCAGCAGCTTGGACTCGGGGTCCCACGAGCAGTACTTC.

This clonotype has at least ten counts. This chain joins TRBV10-3 and TRBJ2-7; the D is unclear. The CDR3 covers 13 residues. Trimming took 7 bases from V and 6 from J, leaving 16 bases between them. Germline V gives CDR1 ENHRY, CDR2 SYGVKD. CDR3 amino acids: CAIIFMLICEQYF. CDR3 bases: TGTGCCATCATTTTCATGTTAATATGCGAGCAGTACTTC.

This clonotype was observed many times. CDR3 amino acids: CAISAGTVNEQFF. CDR3 coding DNA: TGTGCCATCAGTGCGGGGACAGTGAATGAGCAGTTCTTC. V is TRBV10-3 and J is TRBJ2-1; 7 bases map to TRBD1. V lost 4 bases to trimming and J lost 7 bases; unmatched junction nucleotides: 4. The CDR3 extends over 13 amino acids. CDR1 and CDR2 (germline): ENHRY, SYGVKD.

J is TRBJ1-5 and V is TRBV5-6; D is perhaps TRBD1 (5 bases). CDR3 size: 14 residues. Germline loops: CDR1 SGHDT, CDR2 YYEEEE. V lost 2 bases, J lost 5 bases, and 11 bases lay in between. The CDR3 region has the DNA TGTGCCAGCAGCTTCCTGGGGCCGGATCAGCCCCAGCATTTT. This codes for CASSFLGPDQPQHF.

There are many counts of this clonotype. V and J are TRBV2 and TRBJ2-7; maybe TRBD2 (5 bases). The CDR3 length is 14 residues. Per germline, CDR1 SNHLY and CDR2 FYNNEI. The V end was cut by 5 bases, the J end by 2 bases, with 13 bases between. For the CDR3, the DNA is TGTGCCAGCAGTACCGCACCGGGAACCTACGAGCAGTACTTC. Translation gives CASSTAPGTYEQYF.

This clonotype appeared many times. This chain uses TRBV21-1 with TRBJ2-5; TRBD2 is the table's D call and was not checked against the DNA. TRBV21-1 is a pseudogene. The CDR3 loop spans 18 amino acids. Here the CDR3 reads CASRRVTSGRAYQETQYF. DNA for the CDR3: TGTGCCAGCAGGAGGGTGACTAGCGGGAGGGCGTACCAAGAGACCCAGTACTTC.

This clonotype came up many times. The chain combines TRBV15 with TRBJ2-1, with D possibly matching TRBD2 (5 bases). The V end was cut by 6 bases, the J end by 3 bases, with 12 bases between. This CDR3 has 14 residues. Germline V gene sequence: CDR1 LNHNV, CDR2 YYDKDF (reference sequence). CDR3 in amino acids: CATRALGDYNEQFF. The CDR3 DNA reads as TGTGCCACCAGGGCCCTCGGGGACTACAATGAGCAGTTCTTC.

This rearrangement joins TRBV5-6 to TRBJ1-4; D might be TRBD1 (6 bases). The CDR3 totals 13 residues. V was clipped by 7 bases and J by 8 bases, with 15 bases between them. Germline V gene lookup returns CDR1 SGHDT and CDR2 YYEEEE. The CDR3 is CASEQGGREKLFF. The CDR3 DNA sequence: TGTGCCAGCGAACAGGGAGGAAGAGAAAAACTGTTTTTT.

This clonotype came up a few times. The chain carries TRBV10-2 and TRBJ2-7; D tentatively fits TRBD1 or TRBD2 (5 bases each). The length of the CDR3 is 12 residues. V was clipped by 4 bases and J by 13 bases, with 17 bases between them. Per the germline V gene, CDR1 is WSHSY and CDR2 is SAAADI. DNA for the CDR3: TGCGCCAGCAGTGTTGGTTTGGGGGTTAGCTACTTC. Encoded protein: CASSVGLGVSYF.

This clonotype was picked up many times. This chain uses TRBV18 with TRBJ2-1; D possibly corresponds to TRBD2 (5 bases). CDR1 KGHSH and CDR2 LQKENI come from the germline V gene. Deletions cut 6 bases from V and 7 bases from J, with 10 bases between. The CDR3 totals 12 residues. The CDR3 reads CASSPPGNEQFF. DNA of the CDR3: TGTGCCAGCTCGCCCCCGGGAAATGAGCAGTTCTTC.

This clonotype came up many times. The J gene is TRBJ2-1, the V gene TRBV9, with D maybe TRBD2 (5 bases). The ends were cut back, 0 bases at V and 0 bases at J, with 13 bases in the middle. There are 17 residues in the CDR3. CDR1 is SGDLS and CDR2 is YYNGEE in the germline V gene. Here the CDR3 DNA reads TGTGCCAGCAGCGTAGGCGGCGCGGCGGGCTCCTACAATGAGCAGTTCTTC. It encodes CASSVGGAAGSYNEQFF.

The chain joins TRBV3-1 to TRBJ2-2; D is uncertain. V lost 3 bases, J lost 6 bases, and 2 bases lay in between. CDR1 LGHDT and CDR2 YNNKEL come from the germline V gene (reference sequence). CDR3 size: 11 residues. The CDR3: CASSHPGELFF. The DNA of the CDR3 is TGTGCCAGCAGCCATCCCGGGGAGCTGTTTTTT.

This clonotype was detected only a few times. The chain carries TRBV18 and TRBJ2-3; tentatively, D is TRBD1 (5 bases). The CDR3 covers 16 residues. Trimming took 3 bases from V and 2 from J, leaving 15 bases between them. Germline CDR1 reads KGHSH; CDR2 reads LQKENI. CDR3 amino acids: CASSPRQISSTDTQYF. The CDR3 nucleotides are TGTGCCAGCTCACCTCGACAGATTTCTTCCACAGATACGCAGTATTTT.